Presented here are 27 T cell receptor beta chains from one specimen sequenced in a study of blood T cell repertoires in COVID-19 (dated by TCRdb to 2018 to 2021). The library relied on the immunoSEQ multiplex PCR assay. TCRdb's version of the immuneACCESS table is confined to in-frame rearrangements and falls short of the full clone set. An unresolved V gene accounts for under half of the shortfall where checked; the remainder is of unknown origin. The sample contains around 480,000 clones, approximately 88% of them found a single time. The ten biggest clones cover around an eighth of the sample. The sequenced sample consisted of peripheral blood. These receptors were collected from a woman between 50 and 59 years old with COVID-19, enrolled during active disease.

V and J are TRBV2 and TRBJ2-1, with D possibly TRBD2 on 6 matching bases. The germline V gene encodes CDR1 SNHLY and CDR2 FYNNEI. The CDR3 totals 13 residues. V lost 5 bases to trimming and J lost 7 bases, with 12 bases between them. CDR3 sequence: CASSQPRGNEQFF. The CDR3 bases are TGTGCCAGCAGTCAGCCCCGGGGGAATGAGCAGTTCTTC.

The DNA for the CDR3 is TGTGCCTGGAGTGCACGTAGGGGTAGCAATCAGCCCCAGCATTTT. Translation gives CAWSARRGSNQPQHF. The V gene is TRBV30, the J gene TRBJ1-5; maybe TRBD1 (5 bases). The CDR3 loop spans 15 amino acids. Germline CDR1 reads GTSNPN; CDR2 reads SVGIG (reference sequence). With 1 base removed from V and 0 bases from J, the gap between germline ends came to 10 bases.

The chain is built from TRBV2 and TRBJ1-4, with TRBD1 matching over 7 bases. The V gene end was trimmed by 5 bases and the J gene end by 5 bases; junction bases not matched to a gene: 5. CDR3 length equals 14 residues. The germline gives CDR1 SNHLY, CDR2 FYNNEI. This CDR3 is CASSPPGGNEKLFF. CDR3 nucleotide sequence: TGTGCCAGCAGTCCCCCAGGGGGGAATGAAAAACTGTTTTTT.

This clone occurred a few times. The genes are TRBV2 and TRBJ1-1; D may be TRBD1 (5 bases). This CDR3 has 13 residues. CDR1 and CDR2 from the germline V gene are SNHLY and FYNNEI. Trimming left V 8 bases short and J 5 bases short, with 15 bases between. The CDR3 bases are TGTGCCAGCGGGTTCAGGGAAGTGACTGAAGCTTTCTTT. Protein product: CASGFREVTEAFF.

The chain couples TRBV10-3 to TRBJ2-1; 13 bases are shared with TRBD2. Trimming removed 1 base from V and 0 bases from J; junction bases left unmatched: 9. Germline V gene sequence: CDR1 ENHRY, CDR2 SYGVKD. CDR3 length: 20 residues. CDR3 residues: CAISEFWVLAGGSSYNEQFF. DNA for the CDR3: TGTGCCATCAGTGAGTTCTGGGTACTAGCGGGGGGGAGCTCCTACAATGAGCAGTTCTTC.

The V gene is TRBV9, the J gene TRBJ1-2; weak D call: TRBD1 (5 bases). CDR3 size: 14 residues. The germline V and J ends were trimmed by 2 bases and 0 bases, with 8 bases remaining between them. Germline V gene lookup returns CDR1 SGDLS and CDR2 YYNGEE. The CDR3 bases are TGTGCCAGCAGCGTCCAGGGAACTAACTATGGCTACACCTTC. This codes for CASSVQGTNYGYTF. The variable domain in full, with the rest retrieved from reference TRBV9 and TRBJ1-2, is DSGVTQTPKHLITATGQRVTLRCSPRSGDLSVYWYQQSLDQGLQFLIQYYNGEERAKGNILERFSAQQFPDLHSELNLSSLELGDSALYFCASSVQGTNYGYTFGSGTRLTVV.

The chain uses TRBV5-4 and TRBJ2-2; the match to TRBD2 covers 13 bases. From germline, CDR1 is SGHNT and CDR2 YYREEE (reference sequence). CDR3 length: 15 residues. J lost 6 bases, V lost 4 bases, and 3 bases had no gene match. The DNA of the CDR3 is TGTGCCAGCAGCGGGACTAGCGGGGTAGCCGGGGAGCTGTTTTTT. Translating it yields CASSGTSGVAGELFF.

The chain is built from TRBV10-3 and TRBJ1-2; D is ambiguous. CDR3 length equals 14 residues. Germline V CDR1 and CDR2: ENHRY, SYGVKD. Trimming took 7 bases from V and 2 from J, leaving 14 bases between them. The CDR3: CAITGERANYGYTF. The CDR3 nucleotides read TGTGCCATCACTGGGGAGAGGGCGAACTATGGCTACACCTTC.

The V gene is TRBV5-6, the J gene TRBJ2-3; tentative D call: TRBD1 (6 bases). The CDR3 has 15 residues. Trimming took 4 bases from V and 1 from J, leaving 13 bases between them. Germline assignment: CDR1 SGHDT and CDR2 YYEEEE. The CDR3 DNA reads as TGTGCCAGCAGCCCGAACAGGGAAGGCACAGATACGCAGTATTTT. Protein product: CASSPNREGTDTQYF.

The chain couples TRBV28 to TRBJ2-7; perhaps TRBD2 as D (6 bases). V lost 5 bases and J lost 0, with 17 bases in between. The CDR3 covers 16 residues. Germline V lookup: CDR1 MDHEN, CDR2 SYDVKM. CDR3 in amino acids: CASSPRDFFTSYEQYF. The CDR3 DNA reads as TGTGCCAGCAGTCCCCGGGACTTTTTCACCTCCTACGAGCAGTACTTC. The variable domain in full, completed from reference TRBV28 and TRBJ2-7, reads DVKVTQSSRYLVKRTGEKVFLECVQDMDHENMFWYRQDPGLGLRLIYFSYDVKMKEKGDIPEGYSVSREKKERFSLILESASTNQTSMYLCASSPRDFFTSYEQYFGPGTRLTVT.

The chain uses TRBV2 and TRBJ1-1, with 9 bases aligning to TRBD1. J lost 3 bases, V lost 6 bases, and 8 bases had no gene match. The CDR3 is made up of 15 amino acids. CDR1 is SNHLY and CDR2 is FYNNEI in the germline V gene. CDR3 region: CASSPGQGRYTEAFF. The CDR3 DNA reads TGTGCCAGCAGCCCCGGACAGGGGAGGTACACTGAAGCTTTCTTT.

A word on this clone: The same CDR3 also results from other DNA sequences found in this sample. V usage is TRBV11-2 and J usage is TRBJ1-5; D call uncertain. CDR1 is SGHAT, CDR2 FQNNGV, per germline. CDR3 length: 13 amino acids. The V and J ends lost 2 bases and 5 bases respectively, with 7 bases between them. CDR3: CASSLTGDQPQHF. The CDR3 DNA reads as TGTGCCAGCAGCTTAACGGGAGATCAGCCCCAGCATTTT.

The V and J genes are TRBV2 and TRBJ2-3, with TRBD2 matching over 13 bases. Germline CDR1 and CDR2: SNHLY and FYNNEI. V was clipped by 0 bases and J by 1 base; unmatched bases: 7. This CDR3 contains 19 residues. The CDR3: CASSEARGGLAGRTDTQYF. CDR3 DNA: TGTGCCAGCAGTGAAGCGCGGGGGGGACTAGCGGGGCGCACAGATACGCAGTATTTT. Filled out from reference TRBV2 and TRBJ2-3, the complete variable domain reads EPEVTQTPSHQVTQMGQEVILRCVPISNHLYFYWYRQILGQKVEFLVSFYNNEISEKSEIFDDQFSVERPDGSNFTLKIRSTKLEDSAMYFCASSEARGGLAGRTDTQYFGPGTRLTVL.

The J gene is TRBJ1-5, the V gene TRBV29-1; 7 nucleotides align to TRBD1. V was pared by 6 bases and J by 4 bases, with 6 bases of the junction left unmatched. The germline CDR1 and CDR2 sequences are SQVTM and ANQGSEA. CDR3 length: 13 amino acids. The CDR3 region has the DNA TGCAGCGTCGGGACAGCAGGGAATCAGCCCCAGCATTTT. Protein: CSVGTAGNQPQHF. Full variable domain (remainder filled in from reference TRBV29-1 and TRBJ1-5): SAVISQKPSRDICQRGTSLTIQCQVDSQVTMMFWYRQQPGQSLTLIATANQGSEATYESGFVIDKFPISRPNLTFSTLTVSNMSPEDSSIYLCSVGTAGNQPQHFGDGTRLSIL.

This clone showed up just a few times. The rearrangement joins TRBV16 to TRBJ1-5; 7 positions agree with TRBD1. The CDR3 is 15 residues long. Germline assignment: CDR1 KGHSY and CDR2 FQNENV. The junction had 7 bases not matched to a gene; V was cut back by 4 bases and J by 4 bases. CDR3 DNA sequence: TGTGCCAGCAGCCCCGGGACAGTGGGAAATCAGCCCCAGCATTTT. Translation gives CASSPGTVGNQPQHF.

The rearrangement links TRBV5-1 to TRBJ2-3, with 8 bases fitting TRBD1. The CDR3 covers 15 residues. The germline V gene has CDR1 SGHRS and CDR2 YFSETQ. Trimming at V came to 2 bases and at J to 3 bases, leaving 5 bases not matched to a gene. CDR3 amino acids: CASSLRDRRTDTQYF. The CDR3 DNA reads TGCGCCAGCAGCTTAAGGGACAGGAGGACAGATACGCAGTATTTT.

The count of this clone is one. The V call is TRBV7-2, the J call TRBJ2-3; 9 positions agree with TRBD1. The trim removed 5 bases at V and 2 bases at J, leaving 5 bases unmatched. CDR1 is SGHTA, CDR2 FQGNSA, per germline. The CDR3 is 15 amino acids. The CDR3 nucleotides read TGTGCCAGCAGCGTCGACAGGGGGTCCACAGATACGCAGTATTTT. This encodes CASSVDRGSTDTQYF.

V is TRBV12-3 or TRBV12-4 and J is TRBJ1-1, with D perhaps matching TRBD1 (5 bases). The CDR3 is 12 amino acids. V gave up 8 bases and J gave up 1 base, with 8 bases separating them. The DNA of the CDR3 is TGTGCCAGCGTCACAGGGAACACTGAAGCTTTCTTT. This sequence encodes CASVTGNTEAFF.

The CDR3 DNA sequence: TGCGCCAGCAGCTACAATGGCGAGCAGTACTTC. Its translation: CASSYNGEQYF. The chain joins TRBV4-1 to TRBJ2-7, with no clear D. The V and J ends lost 5 bases and 6 bases respectively, with 8 bases between them. The length of the CDR3 is 11 residues. Per the germline V gene, CDR1 is MGHRA and CDR2 is YSYEKL.

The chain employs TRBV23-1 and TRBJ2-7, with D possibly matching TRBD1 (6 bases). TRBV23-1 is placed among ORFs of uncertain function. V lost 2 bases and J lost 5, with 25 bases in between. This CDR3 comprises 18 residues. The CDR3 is CASSQRSEGTPWGNEQYF. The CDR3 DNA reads TGCGCCAGCAGTCAACGTAGTGAAGGGACACCTTGGGGGAACGAGCAGTACTTC.

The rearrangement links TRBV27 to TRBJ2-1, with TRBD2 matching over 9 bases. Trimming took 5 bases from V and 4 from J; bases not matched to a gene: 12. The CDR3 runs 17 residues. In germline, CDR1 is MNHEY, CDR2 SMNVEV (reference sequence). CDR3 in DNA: TGTGCCAGCAGTCCAGAACCGCCTAGCGGGGTTTACAATGAGCAGTTCTTC. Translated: CASSPEPPSGVYNEQFF.

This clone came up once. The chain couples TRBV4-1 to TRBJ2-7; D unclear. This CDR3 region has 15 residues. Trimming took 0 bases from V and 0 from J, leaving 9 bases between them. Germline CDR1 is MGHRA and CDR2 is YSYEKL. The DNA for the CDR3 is TGCGCCAGCAGCCAAGAATCCGTCCTCTCCTACGAGCAGTACTTC. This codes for CASSQESVLSYEQYF.

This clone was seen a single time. CDR3 sequence: CASSDRYRQETQYF. The CDR3 nucleotides read TGTGCCAGCAGTGATCGGTACAGGCAAGAGACCCAGTACTTC. The chain uses TRBV2 and TRBJ2-5; maybe TRBD1 (5 bases). V was cut by 3 bases and J by 2 bases, with 10 bases left in between. Germline loops: CDR1 SNHLY, CDR2 FYNNEI. The CDR3 consists of 14 residues.

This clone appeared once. CDR3 sequence reads: CASSVPQGVADTQYF. As DNA, the CDR3 is TGTGCCAGCAGCGTACCCCAGGGTGTTGCAGATACGCAGTATTTT. The gene calls are TRBV9 and TRBJ2-3; perhaps TRBD1 as D (5 bases). V was pared by 1 base and J by 4 bases, with 13 bases between. Germline V gene sequence: CDR1 SGDLS, CDR2 YYNGEE. This CDR3 comprises 15 residues.

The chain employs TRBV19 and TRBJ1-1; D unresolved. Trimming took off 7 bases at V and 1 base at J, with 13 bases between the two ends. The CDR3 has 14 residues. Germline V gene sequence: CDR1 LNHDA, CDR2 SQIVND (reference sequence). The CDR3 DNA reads TGTGCCAGTACGAGGGAATTCCCGAACACTGAAGCTTTCTTT. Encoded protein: CASTREFPNTEAFF.

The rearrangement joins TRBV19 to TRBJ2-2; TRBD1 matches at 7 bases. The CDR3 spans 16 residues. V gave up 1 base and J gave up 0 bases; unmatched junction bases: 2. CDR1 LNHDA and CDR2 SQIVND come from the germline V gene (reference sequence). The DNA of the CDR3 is TGTGCCAGTAGTATAGTGGACAGGCCGAACACCGGGGAGCTGTTTTTT. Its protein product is CASSIVDRPNTGELFF.

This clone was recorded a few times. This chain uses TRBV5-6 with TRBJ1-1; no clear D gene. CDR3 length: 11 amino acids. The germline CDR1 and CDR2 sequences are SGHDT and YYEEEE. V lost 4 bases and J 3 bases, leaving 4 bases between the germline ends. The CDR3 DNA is TGTGCCAGCAGCCTTCACACTGAAGCTTTCTTT. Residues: CASSLHTEAFF.